One and the same sample provided the 32 T cell receptor beta chains below, sequenced in a study of beta chain features in type 1 diabetes (dated by TCRdb to the late 2010s). Receptor amplification or capture employed the immunoSEQ multiplex PCR assay. All of the isolated RNA was reverse transcribed with the High Capacity cDNA Reverse Transcription Kit, so expressed TCRB transcripts were sequenced. TCRdb took over this immuneACCESS table, retaining in-frame rearrangements with V and J assigned. Such tables are incomplete; in checked studies, under half of the missing clones stem from an unresolved V gene, and the remainder is unexplained. Recorded for this sample are 400,000 to 550,000 clones; more than 9.5% of them occurred a single time. Clones ranked in the top ten supply 0.046% of the sample. The source material was naive CD4+ T cells from blood. What this sample's cell subset or site label stands for: true naive CD4+ T cells. The receptors stem from a woman between 18 and 30 years old in good health.

Remarks on this clone: Other DNA sequences in the same sample also yield this CDR3. The chain links TRBV11-2 to TRBJ2-6; D is ambiguous. Trimming removed 6 bases from V and 1 base from J, with 4 bases in between. This CDR3 comprises 13 residues. Germline V gene sequence: CDR1 SGHAT, CDR2 FQNNGV. CDR3 DNA: TGTGCCAGCAGGGATTCTGGGGCCAACGTCCTGACTTTC. Translated, it gives CASRDSGANVLTF.

The V gene is TRBV5-4, the J gene TRBJ2-3, with 8 bases matching TRBD1. Germline V gene data show CDR1 as SGHNT and CDR2 as YYREEE (reference sequence). The CDR3 is made up of 15 amino acids. Unmatched junction bases numbered 9, after V lost 4 bases and J lost 5 bases. This chain's CDR3 is CASSMRTGSRDTQYF. The CDR3, as DNA: TGTGCCAGCAGCATGCGGACAGGGTCAAGAGATACGCAGTATTTT.

This clone was counted only a few times. The CDR3 DNA sequence: TGCGCCAGCAGCCAAGTAGGGAGGGCCAAAAACATTCAGTACTTC. Residues: CASSQVGRAKNIQYF. The chain carries TRBV4-1 and TRBJ2-4; weak D call: TRBD2 (6 bases). The germline V and J ends were trimmed by 1 base and 1 base, with 8 bases remaining between them. The V gene's germline CDR1 is MGHRA and CDR2 YSYEKL. This CDR3 is built from 15 residues.

The chain links TRBV10-3 to TRBJ2-7, with D possibly being TRBD2 (6 bases). The V gene's germline CDR1 is ENHRY and CDR2 SYGVKD. V lost 6 bases to trimming and J lost 1 base, with 25 bases between them. The CDR3 runs 18 residues. CDR3 region: CAISAGLRDVNPSYEQYF. The CDR3 bases are TGTGCCATCAGCGCGGGACTCCGCGACGTAAATCCGTCCTACGAGCAGTACTTC.

Note on this clone: A read error may be the cause here, since a much bigger clone is one base away. Other DNA variants within this sample encode the same CDR3. The rearrangement links TRBV5-4 to TRBJ2-3; no clear D gene. V was pared by 2 bases and J by 2 bases, with 3 bases between. CDR1 is SGHNT and CDR2 is YYREEE in the germline V gene (reference sequence). CDR3 size: 12 residues. Here the CDR3 reads CASSFDTDTQYF. The DNA for the CDR3 is TGTGCCAGCAGCTTCGACACAGATACGCAGTATTTT.

This clone was seen only a few times. This rearrangement joins TRBV14 to TRBJ2-1; maybe TRBD2 (5 bases). The CDR3 contains 13 residues. Germline values: CDR1 SGHDN, CDR2 FVKESK. The ends were cut back, 1 base at V and 5 bases at J, with 6 bases in the middle. The CDR3 DNA sequence: TGTGCCAGCAGCCAAGGACTAAACAATGAGCAGTTCTTC. This sequence encodes CASSQGLNNEQFF.

Only a few counts were recorded for this clone. The chain carries TRBV23-1 and TRBJ1-5, with a tentative D call TRBD1 (6 bases). TRBV23-1 is marked as an open reading frame, function uncertain. This CDR3 region has 15 residues. V lost 1 base and J 2 bases, leaving 9 bases between the germline ends. The CDR3: CASSQLSGGNQPQHF. In nucleotides, the CDR3 is TGCGCCAGCAGTCAATTGTCAGGGGGCAATCAGCCCCAGCATTTT.

This chain links TRBV6-1 with TRBJ1-2, with 8 bases matching TRBD1. CDR3 length: 15 residues. Losses at the gene ends were 0 bases for V and 4 bases for J; bases not matched to a gene: 4. Germline CDR1 is MNHNS and CDR2 is SASEGT. CDR3 sequence: CASSEAAGGTYGYTF. The CDR3 DNA follows: TGTGCCAGCAGTGAAGCGGCAGGGGGCACCTATGGCTACACCTTC.

This clone was seen a handful of times. The chain is built from TRBV28 and TRBJ2-5, with D unresolved. CDR3 length: 12 amino acids. Trimming took 3 bases from V and 4 from J, leaving 6 bases between them. Germline V gene sequence: CDR1 MDHEN, CDR2 SYDVKM. CDR3 sequence (DNA): TGTGCCAGCAGTTTGTACCGAGAGACCCAGTACTTC. The encoded protein is CASSLYRETQYF.

This chain links TRBV7-3 with TRBJ2-1; D gene uncertain. CDR1 SGHTA and CDR2 FQGTGA come from the germline V gene. Deletions cut 5 bases from V and 5 bases from J, with 16 bases between. The CDR3 totals 15 residues. The CDR3 coding sequence is TGTGCCAGCAGCCCTACACCGGGTTGGCACAATGAGCAGTTCTTC. Amino acid sequence: CASSPTPGWHNEQFF.

This clone was seen only a few times. The chain combines TRBV7-8 with TRBJ2-2, with D perhaps TRBD1 (5 bases). The CDR3 extends over 15 amino acids. Trimming removed 0 bases at V and 5 bases at J, with 10 bases between. Germline CDR1 reads SGHVS; CDR2 reads FQNEAQ. Here the CDR3 reads CASSLAQKGTGELFF. The CDR3, as DNA: TGTGCCAGCAGCTTAGCGCAAAAGGGGACCGGGGAGCTGTTTTTT.

The chain joins TRBV4-3 to TRBJ1-1; no clear D. Germline CDR1 LGHNA, CDR2 YSLEER. The CDR3 spans 14 residues. V lost 0 bases and J 4 bases, leaving 9 bases between the germline ends. The CDR3 DNA reads TGCGCCAGCAGCCAAGATGGGTGGGGCACTGAAGCTTTCTTT. Translated: CASSQDGWGTEAFF.

This clone was recorded a few times. V is TRBV7-2 and J is TRBJ2-2; D is unresolved. The V gene lost 5 bases and the J gene lost 8 bases, with 12 bases spanning the gap. The CDR3 has 13 residues. CDR1 is SGHTA and CDR2 is FQGNSA in the germline V gene. CDR3 coding DNA: TGTGCCAGCAGCCTTTTCGATCTGGGGGAGCTGTTTTTT. Translation: CASSLFDLGELFF. The entire variable domain, with the rest obtained from reference TRBV7-2 and TRBJ2-2, is as follows: GAGVSQSPSNKVTEKGKDVELRCDPISGHTALYWYRQSLGQGLEFLIYFQGNSAPDKSGLPSDRFSAERTGGSVSTLTIQRTQQEDSAVYLCASSLFDLGELFFGEGSRLTVL.

This clone was detected a few times. V is TRBV28 and J is TRBJ2-4, with D uncertain. The CDR3 has 17 amino acids. Trimming removed 4 bases at V and 1 base at J, with 17 bases between. CDR1 is MDHEN and CDR2 is SYDVKM in the germline V gene. CDR3 DNA sequence: TGTGCCAGCAGTTGGTCGAGCACCTTCAAGGCCAAAAACATTCAGTACTTC. This translates into CASSWSSTFKAKNIQYF.

This chain links TRBV29-1 with TRBJ2-1; D perhaps matches TRBD1 (5 bases). Germline V gives CDR1 SQVTM, CDR2 ANQGSEA. This CDR3 comprises 13 residues. The CDR3 sequence is CSLMLMAGNEQFF. Written as DNA, the CDR3 is TGCAGTCTTATGTTGATGGCAGGGAATGAGCAGTTCTTC.

There are a few counts of this clone. CDR3 amino acids: CASSVAVGANTGELFF. DNA of the CDR3: TGTGCCAGCAGCGTAGCTGTTGGAGCGAACACCGGGGAGCTGTTTTTT. J is TRBJ2-2 and V is TRBV9; D gene uncertain. Germline V lookup: CDR1 SGDLS, CDR2 YYNGEE. V was trimmed by 0 bases and J by 0 bases, leaving 9 bases between them. The CDR3 runs to 16 residues. Complete variable domain (other parts from reference TRBV9 and TRBJ2-2): DSGVTQTPKHLITATGQRVTLRCSPRSGDLSVYWYQQSLDQGLQFLIQYYNGEERAKGNILERFSAQQFPDLHSELNLSSLELGDSALYFCASSVAVGANTGELFFGEGSRLTVL.

V gene TRBV7-2 combines with J gene TRBJ1-1, with D possibly matching TRBD1 (6 bases). V was shortened by 2 bases and J by 3 bases, with 10 bases between the two germline ends. The V gene's germline CDR1 is SGHTA and CDR2 FQGNSA. This CDR3 has 14 residues. In DNA form, the CDR3 reads TGTGCCAGCAGCTTACCAGGGGCATACACTGAAGCTTTCTTT. Translated, it gives CASSLPGAYTEAFF.

This clone was seen only a few times. This chain links TRBV6-6 with TRBJ1-5; 7 positions agree with TRBD1. The trim removed 7 bases at V and 0 bases at J, leaving 9 bases unmatched. Germline values: CDR1 MNHNY, CDR2 SVGAGI (reference sequence). CDR3 length: 16 amino acids. The CDR3 DNA reads as TGTGCCAGCATCCTAGGGGGCGCGAATAGCAATCAGCCCCAGCATTTT. Its protein product is CASILGGANSNQPQHF.

This clone turned up a few times. Its ends do not fully match the called genes, so a read error is possible. The rearrangement links TRBV29-1 to TRBJ1-2; D is unresolved. Germline CDR1 and CDR2: SQVTM and ANQGSEA. CDR3 length: 15 amino acids. The CDR3, as DNA: TGCAGCGTGGAAGATCGTTCTCAAGCTAACTATGGCTACACCTTC. This sequence encodes CSVEDRSQANYGYTF.

This chain links TRBV9 with TRBJ2-1; perhaps TRBD2 as D (7 bases). This CDR3 comprises 16 residues. Germline V gene lookup returns CDR1 SGDLS and CDR2 YYNGEE. V gave up 3 bases and J gave up 0 bases, with 13 bases separating them. Here the CDR3 reads CASSERGARSYNEQFF. As DNA, the CDR3 is TGTGCCAGCAGCGAACGGGGGGCCCGCTCCTACAATGAGCAGTTCTTC. The complete variable domain, with remaining parts taken from reference TRBV9 and TRBJ2-1, reads DSGVTQTPKHLITATGQRVTLRCSPRSGDLSVYWYQQSLDQGLQFLIQYYNGEERAKGNILERFSAQQFPDLHSELNLSSLELGDSALYFCASSERGARSYNEQFFGPGTRLTVL.

This rearrangement joins TRBV7-9 to TRBJ1-5; D gene ambiguous. Trimming pared 5 bases from V and 0 bases from J, leaving 8 bases between. This CDR3 has 14 amino acids. Germline V lookup: CDR1 SEHNR, CDR2 FQNEAQ (reference sequence). DNA of the CDR3: TGTGCCAGCAGCCTTGACAATAGCAATCAGCCCCAGCATTTT. Protein: CASSLDNSNQPQHF.

This clone was seen more than once but under ten times. The chain recombines TRBV7-2 with TRBJ1-6, with no clear D. The CDR3 has 13 amino acids. Germline values: CDR1 SGHTA, CDR2 FQGNSA. Trimming took 1 base from V and 9 from J, leaving 7 bases between them. CDR3 amino acids: CASSLGGISPLHF. In nucleotides, the CDR3 is TGTGCCAGCAGCTTAGGTGGTATTTCACCCCTCCACTTT.

This chain links TRBV7-3 with TRBJ2-1, with TRBD2 matching over 7 bases. The CDR3 length is 14 residues. The germline V gene has CDR1 SGHTA and CDR2 FQGTGA. Germline trimming cut 5 bases from V and 4 bases from J; bases unmatched to any gene: 5. The CDR3 coding sequence is TGTGCCAGCAGCCCGACTAGCTCTTACAATGAGCAGTTCTTC. Translated, it gives CASSPTSSYNEQFF.

This clone was seen a few times. This chain links TRBV28 with TRBJ1-1, with TRBD1 matching over 10 bases. The V and J ends lost 5 bases and 5 bases, in that order; junction bases with no gene match: 2. The CDR3 extends over 13 amino acids. In germline, CDR1 is MDHEN, CDR2 SYDVKM. The CDR3 here is CASSGTGVTEAFF. Here the CDR3 DNA reads TGTGCCAGCAGTGGGACAGGGGTGACTGAAGCTTTCTTT.

This clone was counted a few times. V and J are TRBV18 and TRBJ2-1, with D perhaps matching TRBD1 (5 bases). In germline, CDR1 is KGHSH, CDR2 LQKENI. Deletions cut 6 bases from V and 0 bases from J, with 15 bases between. CDR3 length: 16 amino acids. CDR3 DNA sequence: TGTGCCAGCTCGCCCCCGCAGGGTAGCTCCTACAATGAGCAGTTCTTC. The encoded protein is CASSPPQGSSYNEQFF.

This clone was counted a few times. The chain employs TRBV23-1 and TRBJ1-2, with 8 bases lining up with TRBD1. TRBV23-1 has ORF status, its function being uncertain. The CDR3 contains 16 residues. Trimming took 1 base from V and 6 from J; bases not matched to a gene: 10. CDR3 sequence (DNA): TGCGCCAGCAGTCAATGGCCCCGGACAGGGAATGATGGCTACACCTTC. Translating gives CASSQWPRTGNDGYTF.

This clone was counted a few times. V and J are TRBV7-2 and TRBJ2-1, with TRBD1 as a possible D gene (6 bases). This CDR3 is built from 14 residues. The germline V gene encodes CDR1 SGHTA and CDR2 FQGNSA. Trimming removed 4 bases from V and 3 bases from J, with 10 bases in between. The CDR3, as DNA: TGTGCCAGCAGCTCCACAGGGTACTACAATGAGCAGTTCTTC. Translation: CASSSTGYYNEQFF.

V gene TRBV14 combines with J gene TRBJ2-1, with TRBD2 identical over 12 bases. CDR3 length: 14 residues. With 3 bases clipped from V and 8 bases from J, the junction kept 2 bases outside the gene matches. Germline V CDR1 and CDR2: SGHDN, FVKESK. CDR3 nucleotide sequence: TGTGCCAGCAGCCAGCTAGCGGGAGGGGATGAGCAGTTCTTC. Encoded protein: CASSQLAGGDEQFF.

The table lists this clone with a few counts. At one end the junction does not follow the germline gene, possibly because of a read error. The V call is TRBV7-7, the J call TRBJ2-5; D possibly matches TRBD1 or TRBD2 (5 bases each). The V gene's germline CDR1 is SSHAT and CDR2 FNYEAQ (reference sequence). The CDR3 is 16 residues long. CDR3 sequence reads: CASSFPGHGVQETQYF. The CDR3 DNA reads TGTGCTAGCAGCTTCCCGGGGCACGGGGTTCAAGAGACCCAGTACTTC.

The chain recombines TRBV28 with TRBJ2-7, with D perhaps TRBD1 (6 bases). Germline V gene lookup returns CDR1 MDHEN and CDR2 SYDVKM. This CDR3 region has 15 residues. The germline V and J ends were trimmed by 6 bases and 7 bases, with 22 bases remaining between them. CDR3: CASSAWETGPKEQYV. The CDR3 bases are TGTGCCAGCAGCGCATGGGAGACAGGTCCTAAAGAGCAGTACGTC.

The chain links TRBV7-2 to TRBJ2-1; 9 bases match TRBD2. Germline V gene lookup returns CDR1 SGHTA and CDR2 FQGNSA. The V gene end was trimmed by 5 bases and the J gene end by 0 bases; junction bases not matched to a gene: 5. The CDR3 runs 16 residues. The CDR3 loop is CASSPRLADSYNEQFF. CDR3 bases: TGTGCCAGCAGCCCCCGACTAGCGGACTCCTACAATGAGCAGTTCTTC.

The J gene is TRBJ1-5, the V gene TRBV6-6, with TRBD1 as a possible D gene (5 bases). CDR1 is MNHNY, CDR2 SVGAGI, per germline (reference sequence). The CDR3 is 16 amino acids. V was pared by 2 bases and J by 1 base, with 12 bases between. The chain's CDR3 is CASSYLPGLSNQPQHF. As DNA, the CDR3 is TGTGCCAGCAGTTACCTTCCAGGGCTCAGCAATCAGCCCCAGCATTTT.